This T cell receptor (beta chain) was found in a study of tumor and adjacent non-tumor tissue in lung cancer. The library came from three nested PCR rounds adapted from ARM-PCR protocols. A single record per CDR3 protein comes from TCRdb applying MiXCR to the multiplex PCR reads. The data hold fewer than 130,000 distinct CDR3 sequences, with nearly 85% observed a single time. The CDR3 totals 14 residues. V lost 1 base to trimming and J lost 2 bases, with 7 bases between them. The germline V gene has CDR1 MDHEN and CDR2 SYDVKM. The sample holds many counts of this clonotype. The template was RNA from unsorted bulk tissue.

The specimen sequenced was lung tumor tissue. This rearrangement joins TRBV28 to TRBJ2-3; D call uncertain. This receptor was obtained from a man between 65 and 85 years old with non-small cell lung cancer. CDR3 sequence: CASSLFWYTDTQYF. The CDR3 DNA reads as TGTGCCAGCAGTTTATTCTGGTACACAGATACGCAGTATTTT.